This is a list of T cell receptor beta chains from one sample in a study of T cells after posttransplantation cyclophosphamide. Libraries were prepared by immunoSEQ multiplex PCR; TCRdb keeps only in-frame clonotypes and omits some of them. The data contain around 43,000 clones, roughly 92% of them singletons. Material for sequencing was PBMCs. Receptors originate from a woman aged 45 to 65 in good health and a related stem cell transplant donor. Both conserved end residues are part of each CDR3. Where a row states a size, it is once, few, many or the class of an expanded clone; other rows omit it.

J gene,CDR3 length,V gene,clone size,CDR3 protein
TRBJ2-5,14,TRBV27,once,CASTAGGGAQTQYF
TRBJ1-5,16,TRBV28,.,CASSLLGQADNQPQHF
TRBJ2-1,14,TRBV28,once,CASKVAGAYNEQFF
TRBJ1-6,14,TRBV7-6,.,CASSGTGPNSPLHF
TRBJ2-7,14,TRBV7-9,.,CASSPKGANYEQYF
TRBJ2-6,19,TRBV11-2,.,CASSQAGAGLPSGANVLTF
TRBJ2-2,15,TRBV18,.,CASSPLGEDTGELFF
TRBJ2-3,16,TRBV12-5,.,CASGLYSVTHTDTQYF
TRBJ1-2,15,TRBV6-5,once,CASSTGTGVRYGYTF
TRBJ2-2,15,TRBV19,.,CASSIATDYTGELFF
TRBJ1-1,17,TRBV12-2,.,CASRLERGTGENTEAFF
TRBJ2-7,14,TRBV19,.,CASSIRAGAGEQYF
TRBJ1-5,18,TRBV7-8,.,CASSLVPPTGGADQPQHF